This is a list of T cell receptor beta chains from one sample in a study of siplizumab effects on memory and regulatory T cells. The assay was immunoSEQ multiplex PCR, and TCRdb's table has in-frame clones only and misses some. The sample records approximately 50,000 clones, more than 85% being singletons. Sequenced material: CD8+ T cells sorted from blood. These receptors originate from a human donor in good health. The CDR3 runs from the conserved cysteine through the conserved F or W. A D gene is named only where the DNA matches it firmly. Expanded clones get a size class; other rows say once, few or many, or leave the size out.

>TRBJ1-4|-|TRBV6-6|-
CASSRQVATNEKLFF
TGTGCCAGCAGTCGACAGGTTGCAACTAATGAAAAACTGTTTTTT
>TRBJ1-5|once|TRBV5-8|-
CASFWGNQPQHF
TGTGCCAGCTTCTGGGGGAATCAGCCCCAGCATTTT
>TRBJ1-5|-|TRBV7-9|-
CASSLGEGGQPQHF
TGTGCCAGCAGCCTGGGGGAGGGTGGACAGCCCCAGCATTTT
>TRBJ1-3|-|TRBV9|-
CASSSAGDGNTIYF
TGTGCCAGCAGCTCAGCAGGGGACGGAAACACCATATATTTT
>TRBJ2-7|-|TRBV25-1|-
CASGVPYEQYF
TGTGCCAGCGGGGTGCCCTACGAGCAGTACTTC
>TRBJ1-1|-|TRBV5-4|-
CASSFGRASRVWSFF
TGTGCCAGCAGCTTTGGAAGGGCTAGTAGGGTTTGGTCTTTCTTT
>TRBJ2-7|-|TRBV2|TRBD1
CASSGDRDLPYEQYF
TGTGCCAGCAGTGGGGACAGGGATCTACCCTACGAGCAGTACTTC
>TRBJ2-1|-|TRBV27|TRBD1
CASSSSTGFNEQFF
TGTGCCAGCAGTTCCTCGACAGGGTTCAATGAGCAGTTCTTC
>TRBJ2-2|-|TRBV30|TRBD2
CAWRVSSGKHTGELFF
TGTGCCTGGAGGGTCTCTAGCGGGAAGCACACCGGGGAGCTGTTTTTT
>TRBJ2-2|-|TRBV7-6|-
CAGSLKTDYTGELFF
TGTGCCGGCAGCTTAAAGACAGACTACACCGGGGAGCTGTTTTTT
>TRBJ2-1|-|TRBV7-9|TRBD2
CASSGLAGGDGEQFF
TGTGCCAGCAGCGGACTAGCGGGAGGAGACGGTGAGCAGTTCTTC
>TRBJ2-7|-|TRBV11-2|TRBD2
CASALAGSYEQYF
TGTGCCAGCGCCCTAGCGGGCTCCTACGAGCAGTACTTC
>TRBJ2-1|-|TRBV28|-
CASSLLTGGAAFRRIKGSYNEQFF
TGTGCCAGCAGTTTATTGACTGGGGGGGCCGCCTTCCGACGGATTAAAGGCTCTTACAATGAGCAGTTCTTC
>TRBJ2-3|-|TRBV5-4|TRBD2
CASSWLSAGATDTQYF
TGTGCCAGCAGCTGGCTCTCAGCGGGAGCGACAGATACGCAGTATTTT
>TRBJ2-7|-|TRBV7-9|-
CASSARDTNYEQYF
TGTGCCAGCAGCGCCCGGGACACCAACTACGAGCAGTACTTC
>TRBJ1-1|-|TRBV27|-
CASSPLKVVGRANTEAFF
TGTGCCAGCAGCCCACTCAAGGTCGTAGGTCGGGCTAACACTGAAGCTTTCTTT
>TRBJ1-2|-|TRBV19|-
CASSIRSGKGYGYTF
TGTGCCAGTAGTATTAGATCCGGGAAGGGATATGGCTACACCTTC
>TRBJ2-5|-|TRBV5-4|-
CASSLEDSRAETQYF
TGTGCCAGCAGCTTGGAGGACAGTAGGGCAGAGACCCAGTACTTC
>TRBJ2-7|-|TRBV15|-
CATSPLPGEGYEQYF
TGTGCCACCAGCCCTCTCCCAGGGGAAGGCTACGAGCAGTACTTC
>TRBJ1-5|once|TRBV18|TRBD1
CASSGTGSQPQHF
TGTGCCAGCTCCGGGACAGGGTCTCAGCCCCAGCATTTT
>TRBJ2-3|once|TRBV9|-
CASSVSSDTQYF
TGTGCCAGCAGCGTATCCTCAGATACGCAGTATTTT
>TRBJ2-7|-|TRBV19|TRBD2
CASSPSGRALILEQYF
TGTGCCAGTAGTCCTAGCGGGAGGGCCCTAATTTTGGAGCAGTACTTC
>TRBJ2-7|-|TRBV27|-
CASSTVIHDEQYF
TGTGCCAGCAGTACGGTCATTCATGACGAGCAGTACTTC
>TRBJ1-5|-|TRBV6-1|-
CASSEAPRPFNQPQHF
TGTGCCAGCAGTGAAGCGCCCAGGCCGTTCAATCAGCCCCAGCATTTT
>TRBJ2-7|-|TRBV29-1|-
CSAGSRIDSEQYF
TGCAGCGCCGGTAGTAGAATTGATAGCGAGCAGTACTTC
>TRBJ2-5|-|TRBV4-1|-
CASSLQAATGETQYF
TGCGCCAGCAGCCTGCAAGCGGCAACGGGAGAGACCCAGTACTTC
>TRBJ2-7|-|TRBV28|-
CASSLWQSSYEQYF
TGTGCCAGCAGTTTATGGCAGAGCTCCTACGAGCAGTACTTC
>TRBJ2-7|-|TRBV19|-
CASSIKGPTGGDYEQYF
TGTGCCAGTAGTATAAAAGGCCCTACAGGGGGGGACTACGAGCAGTACTTC
>TRBJ2-7|-|TRBV28|TRBD2
CASSFEAGGSYEQYF
TGTGCCAGCAGTTTCGAGGCGGGAGGATCCTACGAGCAGTACTTC
>TRBJ2-7|-|TRBV6-1|-
CATLHRQAYEQYF
TGTGCCACCCTTCACAGGCAAGCCTACGAGCAGTACTTC
>TRBJ1-2|-|TRBV7-9|-
CASSPIRATYGYTF
TGTGCCAGCAGCCCAATACGAGCCACCTATGGCTACACCTTC
>TRBJ2-7|-|TRBV5-1|-
CASSGGTTYEQYF
TGCGCCAGCAGCGGTGGAACGACCTACGAGCAGTACTTC